This section outlines one TCR beta chain sequence together with its context. This specimen belongs to a study of blood T cell repertoires in COVID-19. How the authors handled the data: Reference gene primer amplification in the assay estimated nucleated cell counts. Method: immunoSEQ multiplex PCR; TCRdb's copy keeps in-frame clones and lacks some. D and trimming were read from the DNA, whereas the V and J calls and clone size are those reported in that table. The data show 55,000 to 65,000 clones, approximately 91% seen once. The CDR3 totals 12 residues. V lost 4 bases and J 4 bases, leaving 8 bases between the germline ends. Per germline, CDR1 SGHTA and CDR2 FQGNSA.

The source of this sequence is a human donor in a cohort sampled during active COVID-19. Sequenced input: peripheral blood. This chain uses TRBV7-2 with TRBJ2-7; the D gene is possibly TRBD1 (5 bases). CDR3 sequence: CASSSGAYEQYF. In nucleotides, the CDR3 is TGTGCCAGCAGCTCTGGGGCTTACGAGCAGTACTTC. The full variable domain, its missing parts supplied by reference TRBV7-2 and TRBJ2-7, is GAGVSQSPSNKVTEKGKDVELRCDPISGHTALYWYRQSLGQGLEFLIYFQGNSAPDKSGLPSDRFSAERTGGSVSTLTIQRTQQEDSAVYLCASSSGAYEQYFGPGTRLTVT.